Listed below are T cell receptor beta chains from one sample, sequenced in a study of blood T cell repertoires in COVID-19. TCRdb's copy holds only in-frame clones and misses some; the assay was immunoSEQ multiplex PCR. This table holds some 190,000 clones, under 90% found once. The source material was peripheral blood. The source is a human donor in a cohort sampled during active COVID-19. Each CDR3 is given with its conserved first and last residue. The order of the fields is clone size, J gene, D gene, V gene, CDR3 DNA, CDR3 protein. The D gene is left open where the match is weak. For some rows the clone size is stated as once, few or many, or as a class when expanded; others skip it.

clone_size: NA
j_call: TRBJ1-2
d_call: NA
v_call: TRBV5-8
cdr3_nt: TGTGCCAGCAGCTTGGGCAGCTATGGCTACACCTTC
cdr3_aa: CASSLGSYGYTF

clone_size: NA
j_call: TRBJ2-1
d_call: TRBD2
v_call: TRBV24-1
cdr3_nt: TGTGCCACCGGATCGGGAGGCTTCGATGAGCAGTTCTTC
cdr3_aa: CATGSGGFDEQFF

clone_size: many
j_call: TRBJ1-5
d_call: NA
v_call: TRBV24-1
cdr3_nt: TGTGCCACCAGTGGCGGAACTCGGAATCAGCCCCAGCATTTT
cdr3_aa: CATSGGTRNQPQHF

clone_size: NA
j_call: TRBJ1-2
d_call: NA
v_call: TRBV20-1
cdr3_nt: TGCAGTGCCGCGTCCTATGGCTACACCTTC
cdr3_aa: CSAASYGYTF

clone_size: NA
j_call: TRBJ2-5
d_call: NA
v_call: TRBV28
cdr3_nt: TGTGCCAGTCGGAGGGGGGGCTGGGAGACCCAGTACTTC
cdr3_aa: CASRRGGWETQYF

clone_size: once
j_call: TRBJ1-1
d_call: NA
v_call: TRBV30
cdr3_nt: TGTGCCTGGAGGGTGGCCAGGAACACTGAAGCTTTCTTT
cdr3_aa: CAWRVARNTEAFF

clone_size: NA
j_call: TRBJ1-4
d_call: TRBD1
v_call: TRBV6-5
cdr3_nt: TGTGCCAGCTGGACAGGGGGCAGGAGTGAAAAACTGTTTTTT
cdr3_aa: CASWTGGRSEKLFF

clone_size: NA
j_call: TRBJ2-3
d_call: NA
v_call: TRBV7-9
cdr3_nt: TGTGCCAGCAGCTTATCCGGTGTCGATACGCAGTATTTT
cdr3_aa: CASSLSGVDTQYF

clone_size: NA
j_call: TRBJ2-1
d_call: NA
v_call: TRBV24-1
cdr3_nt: TGTGCCACCGGGGACTTAAGGGAGCAGTTCTTC
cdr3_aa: CATGDLREQFF

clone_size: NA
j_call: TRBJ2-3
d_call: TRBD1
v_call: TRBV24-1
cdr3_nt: TGTGCCACCAGTGATTTTCGACACAGGGGGGCGGTGAATACGCAGTATTTT
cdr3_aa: CATSDFRHRGAVNTQYF

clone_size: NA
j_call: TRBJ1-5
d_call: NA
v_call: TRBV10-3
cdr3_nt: TGTGCCATCAGTGGGGCACAAAAAACAGGGCGCAATCAGCCCCAGCATTTT
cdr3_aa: CAISGAQKTGRNQPQHF

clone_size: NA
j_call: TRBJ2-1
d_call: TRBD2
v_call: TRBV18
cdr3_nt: TGTGCCAGCCGGACTAGCGGGGGAGAAGGGAACAATGAGCAGTTCTTC
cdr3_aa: CASRTSGGEGNNEQFF

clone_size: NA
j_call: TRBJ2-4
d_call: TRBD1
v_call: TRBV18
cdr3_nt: TGTGCCAGCTCACCCTCAGGGGGCGAAAACATTCAGTACTTC
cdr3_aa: CASSPSGGENIQYF

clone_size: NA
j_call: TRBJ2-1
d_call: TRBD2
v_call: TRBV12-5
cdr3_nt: TGTGCTAGTGGATCTAGCGGGAGTTCTTACAATGAGCAGTTCTTC
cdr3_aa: CASGSSGSSYNEQFF

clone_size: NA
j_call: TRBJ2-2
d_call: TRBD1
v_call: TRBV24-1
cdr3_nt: TGTGCCACCAGTGAGCCCAGGGGGCCTGTCGGGGAGCTGTTTTTT
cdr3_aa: CATSEPRGPVGELFF

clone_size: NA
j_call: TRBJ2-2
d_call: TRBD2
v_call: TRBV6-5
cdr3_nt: TGTGCCAGCAGGACGACTAGCGGGGGGTCCGGGGAGCTGTTTTTT
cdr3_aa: CASRTTSGGSGELFF

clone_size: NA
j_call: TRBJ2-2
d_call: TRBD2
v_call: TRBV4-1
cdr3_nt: TGCGCCAGCAGCCAACGGGCTGGGGACTATCGCACCGGGGAGCTGTTTTTT
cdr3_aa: CASSQRAGDYRTGELFF

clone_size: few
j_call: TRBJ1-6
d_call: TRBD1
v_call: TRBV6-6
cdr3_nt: TGTGCCAGCAGTTACTTCCAGGGGGATTCACCCCTCCACTTT
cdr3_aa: CASSYFQGDSPLHF

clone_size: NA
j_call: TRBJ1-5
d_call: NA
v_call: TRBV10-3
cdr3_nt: TGTGCCACCCGGGAGAAAGGCGGTCAGCCCCAGCATTTT
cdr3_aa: CATREKGGQPQHF

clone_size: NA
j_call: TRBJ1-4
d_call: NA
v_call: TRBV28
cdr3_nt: TGTGCCACCTCGGGAGAAAAACTGTTTTTT
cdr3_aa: CATSGEKLFF

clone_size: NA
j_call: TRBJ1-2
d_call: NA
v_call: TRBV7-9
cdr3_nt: TGTGCCAGCAGCATAAACACCCGCCCTCTTTATGGCTACACCTTC
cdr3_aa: CASSINTRPLYGYTF

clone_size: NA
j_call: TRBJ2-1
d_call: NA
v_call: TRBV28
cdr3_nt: TGTGCCAGCAGTTTCAGTCAGGGGTCCTACAATGAGCAGTTCTTC
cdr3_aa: CASSFSQGSYNEQFF

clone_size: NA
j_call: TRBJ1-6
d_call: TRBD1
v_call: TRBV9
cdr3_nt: TGTGCCAGCAGCGCGCGGGACAGAAGTTGGGATTCACCCCTCCACTTT
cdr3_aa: CASSARDRSWDSPLHF

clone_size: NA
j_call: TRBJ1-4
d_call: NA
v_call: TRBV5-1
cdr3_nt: TGCGCCAGCAGCCTAGAAGTTAATGAAAAACTGTTTTTT
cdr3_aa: CASSLEVNEKLFF

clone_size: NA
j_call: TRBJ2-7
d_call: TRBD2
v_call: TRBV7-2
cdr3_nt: TGTGCCAGCAGCTTTGGACTAGCGGGAGTTTACGAGCAGTACTTC
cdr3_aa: CASSFGLAGVYEQYF

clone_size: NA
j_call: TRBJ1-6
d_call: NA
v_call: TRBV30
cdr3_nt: TGTGCCTGGAGTGTACGAGGGAATTCACCCCTCCACTTT
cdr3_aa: CAWSVRGNSPLHF

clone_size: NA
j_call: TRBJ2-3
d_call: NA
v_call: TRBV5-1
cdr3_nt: TGCGCCAGCAGCTTGGCGTTTTCAAGCGGGCCAGATACGCAGTATTTT
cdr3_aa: CASSLAFSSGPDTQYF

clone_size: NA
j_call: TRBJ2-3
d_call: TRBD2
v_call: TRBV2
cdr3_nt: TGTGCCAGCAGCGTTAGCGGGGGGGCGGGTACGCAGTATTTT
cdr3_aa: CASSVSGGAGTQYF

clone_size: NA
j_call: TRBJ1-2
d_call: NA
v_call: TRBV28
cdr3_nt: TGTGCCAGCTCTCAGGGCGCCTATGGCTACACCTTC
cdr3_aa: CASSQGAYGYTF

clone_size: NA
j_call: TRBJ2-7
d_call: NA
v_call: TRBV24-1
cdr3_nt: TGTGCCACCAGTGGATCACAACCTCCCTACGAGCAGTACTTC
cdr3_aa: CATSGSQPPYEQYF

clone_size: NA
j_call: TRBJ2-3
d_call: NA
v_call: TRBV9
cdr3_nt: TGTGCCAGCAGCGTCGACAGCTCTAGCACAGATACGCAGTATTTT
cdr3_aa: CASSVDSSSTDTQYF

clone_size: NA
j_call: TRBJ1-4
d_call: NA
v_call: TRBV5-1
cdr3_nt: TGCGCCAGCAGCTTGGCTTTACAGGGATCGGAAAAACTGTTTTTT
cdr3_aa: CASSLALQGSEKLFF

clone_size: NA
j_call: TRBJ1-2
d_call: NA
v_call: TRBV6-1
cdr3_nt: TGTGCCAGCAGTGAAATCCGGGTAACTCTCTATGGCTACACCTTC
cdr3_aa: CASSEIRVTLYGYTF

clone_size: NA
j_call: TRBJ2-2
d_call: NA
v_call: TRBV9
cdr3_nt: TGTGCCAGCAGCGTGGGGGGGCCGACCGGGGAGCTGTTTTTT
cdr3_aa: CASSVGGPTGELFF

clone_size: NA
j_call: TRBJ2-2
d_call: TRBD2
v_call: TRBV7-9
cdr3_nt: TGTGCCAGCAGCCCCCGACTAGCGGGGGGCCGGGAGCTGTTTTTT
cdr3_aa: CASSPRLAGGRELFF

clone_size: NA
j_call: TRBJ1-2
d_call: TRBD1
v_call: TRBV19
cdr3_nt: TGTGCCAGTAGTATGGGCGCAGGACAGGGGCCTGGAAACTATGGCTACACCTTC
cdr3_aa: CASSMGAGQGPGNYGYTF

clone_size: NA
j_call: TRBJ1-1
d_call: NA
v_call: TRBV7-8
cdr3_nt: TGTGCCAGCAGCAGAAGAGAGAACACTGAAGCTTTCTTT
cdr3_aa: CASSRRENTEAFF

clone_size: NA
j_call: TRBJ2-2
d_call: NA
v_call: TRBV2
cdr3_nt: TGTGCCAAAAACAGAGTCGCGAACACCGGGGAGCTGTTTTTT
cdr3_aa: CAKNRVANTGELFF

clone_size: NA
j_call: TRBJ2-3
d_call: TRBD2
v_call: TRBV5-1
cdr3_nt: TGCGCCAGCAGCTTAGCGGGAGCTCGCACAGATACGCAGTATTTT
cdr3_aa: CASSLAGARTDTQYF

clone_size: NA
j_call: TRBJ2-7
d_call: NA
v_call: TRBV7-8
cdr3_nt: TGTGCCAGCCTGGGCGAGAATACCTACGAGCAGTACTTC
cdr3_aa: CASLGENTYEQYF

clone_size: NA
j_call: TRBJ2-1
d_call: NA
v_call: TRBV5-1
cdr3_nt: TGCGCCAGCAGCTTTGAGACAGTTGGTTGGGCATACAATGAGCAGTTCTTC
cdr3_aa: CASSFETVGWAYNEQFF

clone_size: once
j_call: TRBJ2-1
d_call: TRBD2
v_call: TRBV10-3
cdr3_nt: TGTGCCATACGCGGGAGCGTCTACAATGAGCAGTTCTTC
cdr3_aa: CAIRGSVYNEQFF

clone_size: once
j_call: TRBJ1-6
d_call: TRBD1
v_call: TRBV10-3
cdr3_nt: TGTGCCACCACCGGGACAGGAGCCCCAGGGGCAAATTCACCCCTCCACTTT
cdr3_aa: CATTGTGAPGANSPLHF

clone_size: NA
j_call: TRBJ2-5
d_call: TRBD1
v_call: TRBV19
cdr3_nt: TGTGCCAGTAGTGGACAGGTACGAGAGACCCAGTACTTC
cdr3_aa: CASSGQVRETQYF

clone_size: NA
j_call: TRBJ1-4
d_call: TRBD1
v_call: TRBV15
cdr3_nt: TGTGCCACCAGCAGAGGGTTTGTGGGGGGAAGGGACAGATACGAAAAACTGTTTTTT
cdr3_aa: CATSRGFVGGRDRYEKLFF

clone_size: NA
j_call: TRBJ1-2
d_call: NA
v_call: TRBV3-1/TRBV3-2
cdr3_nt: TGTGCCAGCAGCCAAGAGTTCGACAGGAGCGGCTACACCTTC
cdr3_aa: CASSQEFDRSGYTF

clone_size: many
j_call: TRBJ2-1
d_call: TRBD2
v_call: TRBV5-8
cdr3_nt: TGTGCCGTGGGACTAGGGAATCCCAATGAGCAGTTCTTC
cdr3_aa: CAVGLGNPNEQFF

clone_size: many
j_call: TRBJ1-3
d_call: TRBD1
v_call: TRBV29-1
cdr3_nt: TGCAGCGTAGGGACAGGGGCTGGAAACACCATATATTTT
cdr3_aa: CSVGTGAGNTIYF

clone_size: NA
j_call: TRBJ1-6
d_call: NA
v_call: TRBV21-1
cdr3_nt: TGTGCCAGCAGCAGACAGGGCCACAGGGCAGACTCCTATAATTCACCCCTCCACTTT
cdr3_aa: CASSRQGHRADSYNSPLHF

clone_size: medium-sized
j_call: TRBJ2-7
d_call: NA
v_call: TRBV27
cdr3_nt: TGTGCCAGCAGTTTTTTACAGGGTGCCGAGCAGTACTTC
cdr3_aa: CASSFLQGAEQYF

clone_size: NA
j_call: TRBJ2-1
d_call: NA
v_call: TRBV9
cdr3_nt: TGTGCCAGCAGCGTAGGGGGAAGCGGAACTTACAATGAGCAGTTCTTC
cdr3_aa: CASSVGGSGTYNEQFF

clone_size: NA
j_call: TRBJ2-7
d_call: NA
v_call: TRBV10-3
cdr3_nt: TGTGCCATCAGTGTTAGGGAGCCCTACGAGCAGTACTTC
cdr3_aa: CAISVREPYEQYF

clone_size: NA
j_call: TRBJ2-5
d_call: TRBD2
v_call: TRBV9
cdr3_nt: TGTGCCAGCAGCGTAGGCGGGACGGGAGGAGAGACCCAGTACTTC
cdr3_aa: CASSVGGTGGETQYF

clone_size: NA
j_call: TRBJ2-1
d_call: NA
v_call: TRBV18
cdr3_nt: TGTGCCACCAAAGACAGTTCCTACAATGAGCAGTTCTTC
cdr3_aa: CATKDSSYNEQFF

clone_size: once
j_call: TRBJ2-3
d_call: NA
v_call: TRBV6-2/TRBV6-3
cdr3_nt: TGTGCCAGCAGTTCCGAAATGATGAGGTTAAAGAGCACAGATACGCAGTATTTT
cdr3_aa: CASSSEMMRLKSTDTQYF